This T cell receptor (beta chain) was obtained from a study of beta chain features in type 1 diabetes. The isolated RNA, all of it, was reverse transcribed, so expressed TCRB transcripts were what got sequenced. TCRdb's copy holds only in-frame clones and misses some; the assay was immunoSEQ multiplex PCR. The sample comprises fewer than 650,000 clones, 15% of which are singletons, and approximately 0.099% rests with the top ten. A note on this clone: Its antigen is not known.

Purity of each sorted population was above 95%. Overall study results and limits: Whatever favoring of shorter templates PCR might show would apply equally to patients and controls.

The sample consisted of naive CD4+ T cells from blood. This sequence originates from a man younger than 35 in good health.

CDR3 sequence reads: CASSSIHTEAFF. In DNA form, the CDR3 reads TGTGCCAGCAGTTCGATACACACTGAAGCTTTCTTT. The chain joins TRBV11-1 to TRBJ1-1; D remains unclear. CDR3 size: 12 residues. From germline, CDR1 is SGHAT and CDR2 FQDESV (reference sequence). V lost 6 bases, J lost 3 bases, and 8 bases lay in between.